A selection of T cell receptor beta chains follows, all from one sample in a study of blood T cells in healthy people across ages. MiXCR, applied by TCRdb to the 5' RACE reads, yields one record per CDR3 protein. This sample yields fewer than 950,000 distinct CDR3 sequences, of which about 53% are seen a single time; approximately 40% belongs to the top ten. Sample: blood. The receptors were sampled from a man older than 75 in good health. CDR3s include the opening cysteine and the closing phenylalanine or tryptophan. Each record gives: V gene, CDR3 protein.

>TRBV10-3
CAMGPYNEQFF
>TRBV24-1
CATSDETAYEQYF
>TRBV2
CASSEADRTSNTEAFF
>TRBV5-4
CASRPDGLAGMRSETQYF
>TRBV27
CASSFMDTAYEQYF
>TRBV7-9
CASSLGTGAPQETQYF
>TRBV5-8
CASRFGSVGEQFF
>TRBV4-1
CASSQDGSGLAGGRESYEQYF
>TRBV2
CASSEGLWNTEAFF
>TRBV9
CASSVAGQGGYTF
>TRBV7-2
CASSLRPGSPYEQYF
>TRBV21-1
CASSKQREPPEQFF
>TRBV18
CASSPGGWAEAFF
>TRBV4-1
CASSQDIGLAGINEQYF
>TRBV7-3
CASSPGRGREFF
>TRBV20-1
CSARDWGLVGRGGETQYF